This T cell receptor beta chain is drawn from a study of blood T cell repertoires in COVID-19. Study details: T cells, B-cell-depleted T cells, or PBMCs provided the cDNA or gDNA that served as material.

CDR1 is SGHNT and CDR2 is YYREEE in the germline V gene (reference sequence). The germline V and J ends were trimmed by 4 bases and 12 bases, with 11 bases remaining between them. CDR3 length: 12 amino acids. Original analysis: Amplification with reference gene primers provided the estimates of nucleated cell counts. The repertoire was sequenced with immunoSEQ multiplex PCR; TCRdb's copy has only in-frame clones and lacks some. Clonal size and the V and J genes are those of that table, whereas D and trimming came from the DNA. The repertoire includes about 220,000 clones, about 80% of them detected once, and 2% to 2.5% sits in the top ten.

This chain connects TRBV5-4 to TRBJ1-6, with D perhaps matching TRBD1 (6 bases). The source material was peripheral blood. This sequence originates from a woman aged 60-75 years with acute or convalescent COVID-19. For the CDR3, the DNA is TGTGCCAGCAGCCTACAAGGGGGACCCCTCCACTTT. This sequence encodes CASSLQGGPLHF.